These 22 T cell receptor beta chains were all obtained from the same sample, sequenced in a study of T cell responses to AZD1222 COVID-19 vaccine. The protocol was immunoSEQ multiplex PCR, while the TCRdb copy is restricted to in-frame clones and leaves out a portion. The profile shows 100,000 to 150,000 clones, 80% to 90% of them singletons. This sample comprised peripheral blood, obtained 28 days after the second AZD1222 dose. Every receptor here comes from an adult who received the AZD1222 COVID-19 vaccine.

J is TRBJ2-1 and V is TRBV10-2; 8 nucleotides line up with TRBD2. Germline CDR1 WSHSY, CDR2 SAAADI. Trimming cost V 3 bases and J 9 bases; bases outside gene matches: 13. The length of the CDR3 is 16 residues. As DNA, the CDR3 is TGCGCCAGCAGTGAATACGGGGGGGCCCTAGGTAGTGAGCAGTTCTTC. This gives the protein CASSEYGGALGSEQFF.

This chain connects TRBV5-8 to TRBJ1-5; D not resolved. The V end was cut by 0 bases, the J end by 2 bases, with 6 bases between. This CDR3 comprises 14 residues. Germline assignment: CDR1 SGHTS and CDR2 YDEGEE. The CDR3 reads CASSLGPRNQPQHF. As DNA, the CDR3 is TGTGCCAGCAGCTTGGGACCCCGCAATCAGCCCCAGCATTTT.

The V and J genes are TRBV18 and TRBJ2-6, with no clear D. The CDR3 has 15 residues. Deletions cut 1 base from V and 2 bases from J, with 6 bases between. Per germline, CDR1 KGHSH and CDR2 LQKENI. The DNA of the CDR3 is TGTGCCAGCTCACCACGAAGGGCTGGGGCCAACGTCCTGACTTTC. It codes for CASSPRRAGANVLTF.

The chain recombines TRBV29-1 with TRBJ2-7, with D uncertain. The CDR3 contains 10 residues. V lost 4 bases and J 5 bases, leaving 6 bases between the germline ends. Per germline, CDR1 SQVTM and CDR2 ANQGSEA. The CDR3 protein is CSVGTDEQYF. The CDR3, as DNA: TGCAGCGTTGGTACAGACGAGCAGTACTTC.

The chain has TRBV7-2 and TRBJ1-3; no firm D call. Trimming took 5 bases from V and 0 from J, leaving 5 bases between them. The CDR3 extends over 13 amino acids. Germline-derived CDR1 and CDR2 are SGHTA and FQGNSA. As DNA, the CDR3 is TGTGCCAGCAGCCTTTACTCTGGAAACACCATATATTTT. Translated, it gives CASSLYSGNTIYF.

The chain links TRBV10-3 to TRBJ2-7, with D hard to call. Trimming left V 11 bases short and J 6 bases short, with 20 bases between. Per germline, CDR1 ENHRY and CDR2 SYGVKD. The CDR3 has 13 residues. The CDR3 protein is CASLLGPNSEQYF. The CDR3 bases are TGTGCCTCACTTCTCGGCCCGAATAGCGAGCAGTACTTC.

This sequence joins TRBV24-1 and TRBJ1-1; D not certain. The CDR3 runs to 14 residues. Looked up from germline, CDR1 is KGHDR and CDR2 is SFDVKD. Deletions cut 0 bases from V and 9 bases from J, with 13 bases between. The CDR3 reads CATSDLGNPLKAFF. CDR3 nucleotides: TGTGCCACCAGTGATTTGGGTAACCCCTTGAAAGCTTTCTTT.

The V call is TRBV7-9, the J call TRBJ2-7; D unresolved. The CDR3 runs 12 residues. Trimming pared 5 bases from V and 5 bases from J, leaving 10 bases between. Germline V gene lookup returns CDR1 SEHNR and CDR2 FQNEAQ (reference sequence). CDR3: CASSSGIDEQYF. CDR3 nucleotides: TGTGCCAGCAGCAGTGGAATCGACGAGCAGTACTTC.

The CDR3: CASSEEDRGPLYEQYF. The CDR3, as DNA: TGTGCCAGCAGCGAAGAAGACAGGGGCCCCCTCTACGAGCAGTACTTC. The V and J genes are TRBV13 and TRBJ2-7; TRBD1 matches at 8 bases. CDR1 and CDR2 (germline): PRHDT, FYEKMQ (reference sequence). V gave up 5 bases and J gave up 3 bases; unmatched junction bases: 12. The CDR3 extends over 16 amino acids.

With respect to this clone: Its ends do not fully match the called genes, so a read error is possible. This sequence joins TRBV7-7 and TRBJ2-5; D ambiguous. The CDR3 has 11 residues. CDR1 SSHAT and CDR2 FNYEAQ come from the germline V gene (reference sequence). The CDR3 region has the DNA TGTGCTAGCAGCTCCGGAGAGACCCAGTACTTC. Protein: CASSSGETQYF.

The chain is built from TRBV9 and TRBJ1-3, with no clear D. Germline loops: CDR1 SGDLS, CDR2 YYNGEE. V lost 0 bases and J 4 bases, leaving 11 bases between the germline ends. The CDR3 length is 15 residues. CDR3 in DNA: TGTGCCAGCAGCGTAGCCCCAAGTGGGGGAAACACCATATATTTT. Translated: CASSVAPSGGNTIYF.

The rearrangement links TRBV18 to TRBJ2-3, with 8 nucleotides matching TRBD2. The germline V gene encodes CDR1 KGHSH and CDR2 LQKENI. Unmatched junction bases numbered 0, after V lost 4 bases and J lost 0 bases. The CDR3 is 14 amino acids. CDR3 DNA: TGTGCCAGCTCACGACTAGCGAGCACAGATACGCAGTATTTT. It codes for CASSRLASTDTQYF. Combining the CDR3 with reference TRBV18 and TRBJ2-3 gives the whole variable domain NAGVMQNPRHLVRRRGQEARLRCSPMKGHSHVYWYRQLPEEGLKFMVYLQKENIIDESGMPKERFSAEFPKEGPSILRIQQVVRGDSAAYFCASSRLASTDTQYFGPGTRLTVL.

The chain couples TRBV3-1 (or the pseudogene TRBV3-2) to TRBJ2-7; 8 bases fit TRBD1. Germline CDR1 is LGHDT and CDR2 is YNNKEL (reference sequence). The CDR3 is 14 amino acids. V lost 4 bases, J lost 3 bases, and 5 bases stayed unmatched. DNA for the CDR3: TGTGCCAGCAGCCCGGGGACAGGCGGCTACGAGCAGTACTTC. Translating it yields CASSPGTGGYEQYF.

This clone has more than one count but fewer than ten. This sequence joins TRBV15 and TRBJ1-3, with D maybe TRBD1 (6 bases). CDR1 LNHNV and CDR2 YYDKDF come from the germline V gene (reference sequence). CDR3 length equals 17 residues. V lost 2 bases to trimming and J lost 0 bases, with 14 bases between them. CDR3 sequence (DNA): TGTGCCACCAGCAGAATAGGACAGTTCCTCTCTGGAAACACCATATATTTT. This translates into CATSRIGQFLSGNTIYF.

The rearrangement links TRBV27 to TRBJ2-3, with unresolved D. V lost 2 bases and J 4 bases, leaving 7 bases between the germline ends. This CDR3 has 13 amino acids. Germline values: CDR1 MNHEY, CDR2 SMNVEV (reference sequence). The CDR3 sequence: CASSLQAADTQYF. CDR3 DNA: TGTGCCAGCAGTTTACAGGCAGCAGATACGCAGTATTTT.

The genes are TRBV5-4 and TRBJ2-1, with TRBD1 as a possible D gene (5 bases). There are 12 residues in the CDR3. In germline, CDR1 is SGHNT, CDR2 YYREEE (reference sequence). The V end was cut by 6 bases, the J end by 15 bases, with 19 bases between. In DNA form, the CDR3 reads TGTGCCAGCAACAGGTACGGAAATGAGAGGTTCTTC. Translated: CASNRYGNERFF.

Only one count was recorded for this clone. The chain carries TRBV18 and TRBJ2-5; unclear D gene. V gave up 3 bases and J gave up 1 base, with 6 bases separating them. The germline V gene has CDR1 KGHSH and CDR2 LQKENI. This CDR3 region has 13 residues. The CDR3 coding sequence is TGTGCCAGCTCACCCCTGAGCCAAGAGACCCAGTACTTC. Encoded protein: CASSPLSQETQYF.

The J gene is TRBJ1-3, the V gene TRBV6-5; no clear D. Looked up from germline, CDR1 is MNHEY and CDR2 is SVGAGI. Trimming cost V 6 bases and J 4 bases, with 7 bases left between them. This CDR3 has 12 amino acids. The CDR3 here is CASSDLGNTIYF. CDR3 in DNA: TGTGCCAGCAGCGACTTGGGAAACACCATATATTTT.

The table lists this clone with a few counts. The chain combines TRBV11-2 with TRBJ2-7; unclear D gene. The V gene lost 2 bases and the J gene lost 5 bases, with 10 bases spanning the gap. This CDR3 is built from 13 residues. Germline V gives CDR1 SGHAT, CDR2 FQNNGV. The CDR3 DNA follows: TGTGCCAGCAGCTTATATAGTCTCGACGAGCAGTACTTC. It is translated as CASSLYSLDEQYF.

This clone was observed a few times. This chain joins TRBV3-1 (or the pseudogene TRBV3-2) and TRBJ1-2; the D gene is possibly TRBD1 (6 bases). Germline lookup yields CDR1 LGHDT and CDR2 YNNKEL (reference sequence). The CDR3 loop spans 14 amino acids. The germline V and J ends were trimmed by 4 bases and 3 bases, with 12 bases remaining between them. DNA of the CDR3: TGTGCCAGCAGCCCACAGGGTGGTGACTATGGCTACACCTTC. Translating it yields CASSPQGGDYGYTF.

J is TRBJ2-7 and V is TRBV28; D call uncertain. V was cut by 3 bases and J by 6 bases, with 12 bases left in between. In germline, CDR1 is MDHEN, CDR2 SYDVKM. CDR3 length: 13 amino acids. CDR3 nucleotide sequence: TGTGCCAGCAGTTTTCGGTCCCCACCCGAGCAGTACTTC. Residues: CASSFRSPPEQYF.

The V and J genes are TRBV5-6 and TRBJ1-2; 11 positions agree with TRBD1. V was clipped by 4 bases and J by 1 base; unmatched bases: 3. Per the germline V gene, CDR1 is SGHDT and CDR2 is YYEEEE. The CDR3 has 15 amino acids. In nucleotides, the CDR3 is TGTGCCAGCAGCGAGGACAGGGGGCTTAACTATGGCTACACCTTC. Translation gives CASSEDRGLNYGYTF.